This T cell receptor (beta chain) was sequenced in a study of chemoradiotherapy in HPV16-positive cancers. The germline gives CDR1 SGHDN, CDR2 FVKESK. CDR3 length: 16 residues. V dropped 2 bases and J dropped 5; count of bases not matched to a gene: 7. Repertoires were generated with immunoSEQ multiplex PCR, while TCRdb's copy carries only in-frame clones and drops some. The data contain approximately 34,000 clones, 70% to 90% of them singletons. Sequences were derived from blood, sampled from a patient who underwent chemoradiotherapy. This TCR came from a human donor with HPV-associated anogenital cancer. The chain recombines TRBV14 with TRBJ2-5; 11 bases line up with TRBD1. The chain's CDR3 is CASSQRTGGMGETQYF. The CDR3 DNA follows: TGTGCCAGCAGCCAACGGACAGGGGGCATGGGTGAGACCCAGTACTTC.